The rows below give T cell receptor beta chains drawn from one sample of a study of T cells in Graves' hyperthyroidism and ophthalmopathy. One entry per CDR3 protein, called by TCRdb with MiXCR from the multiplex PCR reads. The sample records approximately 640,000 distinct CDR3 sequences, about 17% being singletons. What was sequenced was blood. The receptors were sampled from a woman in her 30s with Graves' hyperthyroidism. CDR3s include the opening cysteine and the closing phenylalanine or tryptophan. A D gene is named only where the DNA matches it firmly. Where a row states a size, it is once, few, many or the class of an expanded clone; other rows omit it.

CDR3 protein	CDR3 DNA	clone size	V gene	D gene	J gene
CASSPTTGGENEQYF	TGTGCCAGCTCACCCACGACAGGGGGCGAAAACGAGCAGTACTTC	many	TRBV18	TRBD1	TRBJ2-7
CASSPRGGGYGYTF	TGTGCCAGCAGTCCCCGCGGAGGCGGCTATGGCTACACCTTC	many	TRBV12-3/TRBV12-4	.	TRBJ1-2
CASSSPSRTYEQYF	TGTGCCAGCAGTTCCCCATCCCGAACCTACGAGCAGTACTTC	many	TRBV27	.	TRBJ2-7
CASSPRGTLAGELFF	TGTGCCAGCAGTCCCCGTGGGACGTTAGCCGGGGAGCTGTTTTTT	many	TRBV28	.	TRBJ2-2
CASSSGMSLNEQYF	TGTGCCAGCAGCAGCGGCATGAGTTTGAACGAGCAGTACTTC	.	TRBV13	.	TRBJ2-7
CASSNGWGIQGARTEAFF	TGTGCCAGCAGTAATGGCTGGGGGATTCAGGGGGCGCGTACTGAAGCTTTCTTT	many	TRBV28	TRBD1	TRBJ1-1
CASSVEDRGEQYF	TGTGCCAGCAGCGTAGAGGACAGGGGTGAGCAGTACTTC	few	TRBV9	TRBD1	TRBJ2-7
CASSSGTSPELNEQFF	TGCGCCAGCAGTTCCGGGACTAGCCCTGAGTTGAATGAGCAGTTCTTC	.	TRBV10-2	TRBD2	TRBJ2-1
CATSRVWGGASSGNTIYF	TGTGCCACCAGCAGAGTGTGGGGAGGGGCGAGCTCTGGAAACACCATATATTTT	few	TRBV15	.	TRBJ1-3
CASSPGLAGVWGTDTQYF	TGTGCCAGCAGCCCGGGACTAGCGGGAGTTTGGGGCACAGATACGCAGTATTTT	few	TRBV7-3	TRBD2	TRBJ2-3
CSVWEAGRETQYF	TGCAGCGTTTGGGAAGCGGGAAGAGAGACCCAGTACTTC	.	TRBV29-1	TRBD2	TRBJ2-5
CASSLIWPGELFF	TGTGCCAGCAGTTTAATCTGGCCCGGGGAGCTGTTTTTT	.	TRBV27	.	TRBJ2-2
CASRNGVTEAFF	TGTGCCAGCAGAAATGGCGTCACTGAAGCTTTCTTT	few	TRBV28	.	TRBJ1-1
CASSVGARGLGTYNEQFF	TGTGCCAGCAGCGTAGGAGCTAGGGGACTAGGGACCTACAATGAGCAGTTCTTC	few	TRBV9	TRBD2	TRBJ2-1
CASSRNGQNTGELFF	TGTGCCAGCAGCCGAAACGGACAGAACACCGGGGAGCTGTTTTTT	many	TRBV11-2	.	TRBJ2-2
CASSSPRTGYYGYTF	TGTGCCAGTAGTAGTCCCCGTACAGGGTACTATGGCTACACCTTC	.	TRBV19	.	TRBJ1-2
CASSLLQVELEQFF	TGTGCCAGCAGTCTGCTCCAAGTTGAATTAGAGCAGTTCTTC	.	TRBV28	.	TRBJ2-1
CASSPKAGGGRRETQYF	TGTGCCAGCTCACCAAAAGCGGGAGGGGGCCGCCGAGAGACCCAGTACTTC	.	TRBV18	TRBD2	TRBJ2-5
CASSGRGPGGEKLFF	TGTGCCAGCAGCGGCAGGGGGCCAGGTGGTGAAAAACTGTTTTTT	.	TRBV9	TRBD1	TRBJ1-4
CASRQTSGRVSEQFF	TGTGCCAGCAGACAGACTAGCGGGAGGGTTAGTGAGCAGTTCTTC	many	TRBV11-2	TRBD2	TRBJ2-1
CASSLGRDWHYEQYF	TGTGCCAGCAGCTTAGGGCGGGACTGGCACTACGAGCAGTACTTC	many	TRBV6-1	.	TRBJ2-7
CSAPGLGSDTQYF	TGCAGTGCCCCAGGACTAGGCTCAGATACGCAGTATTTT	many	TRBV20-1	TRBD2	TRBJ2-3
CASKRTGDQPQHF	TGTGCCAGCAAAAGGACGGGGGATCAGCCCCAGCATTTT	few	TRBV6-1	.	TRBJ1-5
CASSFRPGLPIYGYTF	TGTGCCAGCAGTTTTCGACCAGGGTTACCGATCTATGGCTACACCTTC	many	TRBV12-3/TRBV12-4	.	TRBJ1-2
CASSGRGSDTQYF	TGTGCCAGCAGTGGTCGGGGTTCAGATACGCAGTATTTT	many	TRBV2	.	TRBJ2-3
CASSSTGTGSSEAFF	TGTGCCAGCAGTTCCACCGGGACAGGGTCGAGTGAAGCTTTCTTT	.	TRBV6-2/TRBV6-3	TRBD1	TRBJ1-1
CASSLSQGEETQYF	TGTGCCAGCAGCTTAAGCCAGGGGGAAGAGACCCAGTACTTC	few	TRBV5-6	TRBD1	TRBJ2-5
CASSGWRTSGSDEQYF	TGTGCCAGCAGTGGATGGCGGACTAGCGGGAGCGACGAGCAGTACTTC	many	TRBV2	TRBD2	TRBJ2-7
CASSLGPGRGKGKNIQYF	TGTGCCAGCAGTTTAGGGCCGGGTCGAGGGAAAGGCAAAAACATTCAGTACTTC	many	TRBV12-3/TRBV12-4	.	TRBJ2-4
CASSLMRETDTQYF	TGTGCCAGCAGCTTAATGCGGGAGACAGATACGCAGTATTTT	many	TRBV7-2	TRBD2	TRBJ2-3
CASSGGWARQMSSYEQYF	TGTGCCAGCAGTGGGGGATGGGCGAGACAGATGAGCTCCTACGAGCAGTACTTC	many	TRBV2	.	TRBJ2-7
CASSSQGRLNTEAFF	TGTGCCAGCAGTTCCCAAGGACGATTGAACACTGAAGCTTTCTTT	.	TRBV28	.	TRBJ1-1
CASTLTAGSYNEQFF	TGTGCCAGCACCCTAACAGCGGGGAGCTACAATGAGCAGTTCTTC	many	TRBV7-3	TRBD2	TRBJ2-1
CSARRRLAGLQTYEQYF	TGCAGTGCTAGACGGAGACTAGCGGGTCTCCAAACCTACGAGCAGTACTTC	.	TRBV20-1	TRBD2	TRBJ2-7
CAIRIGVGYTF	TGTGCCATCCGGATTGGGGTCGGCTACACCTTC	many	TRBV11-2	.	TRBJ1-2
CSARTGGFDQPQHF	TGCAGTGCTCGAACAGGGGGTTTCGATCAGCCCCAGCATTTT	.	TRBV20-1	TRBD1	TRBJ1-5
CASSPGPNGSGANVLTF	TGCGCCAGCAGCCCCGGACCAAACGGATCTGGGGCCAACGTCCTGACTTTC	few	TRBV5-1	.	TRBJ2-6
CASSLAPQGHEQYF	TGTGCCAGCAGCTTAGCCCCCCAAGGCCACGAGCAGTACTTC	.	TRBV7-9	.	TRBJ2-7
CSAREPILGDTQYF	TGCAGTGCTAGAGAGCCTATACTTGGGGATACGCAGTATTTT	many	TRBV20-1	.	TRBJ2-3
CASSVRASNQPQHF	TGTGCCAGCAGCGTCCGGGCGAGCAATCAGCCCCAGCATTTT	.	TRBV28	.	TRBJ1-5